The present T cell receptor (beta chain) was sequenced within a study of blood T cell repertoires in COVID-19. Study-wide context: Acute and convalescent COVID-19 samples came from the United States, Italy and Spain. T cells, B-cell-depleted T cells, or PBMCs supplied cDNA or gDNA.

The authors' processing: Counts of nucleated cells, estimated from reference gene primer amplification, were obtained. The assay was immunoSEQ multiplex PCR, and TCRdb's table has in-frame clones only and misses some. Clonal size and the V and J genes are those of that table, whereas D and trimming came from the DNA. The sample holds about 400,000 clones, roughly 85% seen once. The V end lost 4 bases, the J end lost 6 bases, and 17 bases lay between the germline ends. Germline CDR1 and CDR2: SGHNT and YYREEE (reference sequence). CDR3 size: 15 residues. Sequenced input: peripheral blood. The clonotype originates from a woman in her thirties with active or convalescent COVID-19. The chain links TRBV5-4 to TRBJ2-1, with D perhaps TRBD1 (5 bases). The CDR3 DNA reads as TGTGCCAGCAGCCCGACCCAGGGAATTTCCAATGAGCAGTTCTTC. It encodes CASSPTQGISNEQFF.